This T cell receptor (beta chain) appears in the sequencing data of a study of blood T cell repertoires in COVID-19. Study background: PBMCs, B-cell-depleted T cells, or T cells provided the cDNA or gDNA that made up the material.

Source study methods: Reference gene primer amplification gave estimated nucleated cell counts. TCRdb's copy holds only in-frame clones and misses some; the assay was immunoSEQ multiplex PCR. V and J calls plus clone size are reproduced from that table; the DNA served to infer D and trimming. The sample lists about 86,000 clones; approximately 80% were seen once. From germline, CDR1 is SGHRS and CDR2 YFSETQ. This CDR3 comprises 16 residues. V lost 7 bases to trimming and J lost 5 bases; unmatched junction nucleotides: 15. Sequenced material: peripheral blood. The chain employs TRBV5-1 and TRBJ2-1; 7 bases are shared with TRBD1. This sequence was found in a man in his 70s with acute or convalescent COVID-19. CDR3 loop: CASGTRTGSPNNEQFF. CDR3 nucleotides: TGCGCCAGCGGAACCCGGACAGGATCCCCCAACAATGAGCAGTTCTTC.